These 4 T cell receptor beta chains originate from one sample sequenced in a study of blood T cell repertoires in COVID-19. Sequencing was performed with immunoSEQ multiplex PCR; in TCRdb, only in-frame clones are kept and a portion is missing. The data hold almost 250,000 clones, with over 75% observed a single time. Sequences were obtained from PBMCs or T cells enriched from blood (not recorded which). The receptors here all came from a woman aged 45-65 years with acute COVID-19.

The gene calls are TRBV14 and TRBJ2-7; D may be TRBD2 (6 bases). Germline lookup yields CDR1 SGHDN and CDR2 FVKESK. Trimming stripped 2 bases from V and 6 bases from J, with 23 bases between. The CDR3 runs to 17 residues. The CDR3 sequence is CASSQMMVAEGRSEQYF. The CDR3, as DNA: TGTGCCAGCAGCCAAATGATGGTCGCGGAGGGCCGGAGCGAGCAGTACTTC.

This clone has a single count. The chain is built from TRBV9 and TRBJ2-2; tentatively, D is TRBD1 (5 bases). The V end lost 2 bases, the J end lost 3 bases, and 8 bases lay between the germline ends. CDR1 is SGDLS, CDR2 YYNGEE, per germline. This CDR3 is built from 14 residues. In DNA, the CDR3 is TGTGCCAGCAGCGTTTTCAGGGACACCGGGGAGCTGTTTTTT. Translating gives CASSVFRDTGELFF.

The V and J genes are TRBV3-1 (or the pseudogene TRBV3-2) and TRBJ1-1, with a weak D call TRBD1 (6 bases). With 0 bases removed from V and 1 base from J, the gap between germline ends came to 9 bases. The CDR3 contains 15 residues. CDR1 and CDR2 from the germline V gene are LGHDT and YNNKEL (reference sequence). In DNA form, the CDR3 reads TGTGCCAGCAGCCAAGATAGACAGGCGAACACTGAAGCTTTCTTT. Translation gives CASSQDRQANTEAFF.

The J gene is TRBJ2-1, the V gene TRBV3-1 (or the pseudogene TRBV3-2); 15 nucleotides match TRBD2. CDR1 is LGHDT, CDR2 YNNKEL, per germline (reference sequence). The V gene end was trimmed by 3 bases and the J gene end by 6 bases; junction bases not matched to a gene: 12. CDR3 length equals 19 residues. The CDR3: CASSQAPGLAGGPTNEQFF. CDR3 nucleotide sequence: TGTGCCAGCAGCCAGGCACCGGGACTAGCGGGGGGCCCAACCAATGAGCAGTTCTTC.